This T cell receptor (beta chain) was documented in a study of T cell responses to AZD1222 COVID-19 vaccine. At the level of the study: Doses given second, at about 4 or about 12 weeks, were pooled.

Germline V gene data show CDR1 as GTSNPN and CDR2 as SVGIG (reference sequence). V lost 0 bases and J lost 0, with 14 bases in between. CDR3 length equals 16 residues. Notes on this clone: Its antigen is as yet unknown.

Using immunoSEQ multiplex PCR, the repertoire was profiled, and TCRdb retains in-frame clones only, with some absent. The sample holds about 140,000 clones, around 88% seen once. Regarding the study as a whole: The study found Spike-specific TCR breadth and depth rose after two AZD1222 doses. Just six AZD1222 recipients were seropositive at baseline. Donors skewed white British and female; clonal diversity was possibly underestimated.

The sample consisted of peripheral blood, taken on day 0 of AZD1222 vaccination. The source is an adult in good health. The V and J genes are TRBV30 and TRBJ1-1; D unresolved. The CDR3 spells CAWSVLQTALNTEAFF. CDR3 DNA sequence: TGTGCCTGGAGTGTACTCCAAACTGCCCTGAACACTGAAGCTTTCTTT. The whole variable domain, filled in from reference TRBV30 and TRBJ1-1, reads SQTIHQWPATLVQPVGSPLSLECTVEGTSNPNLYWYRQAAGRGLQLLFYSVGIGQISSEVPQNLSASRPQDRQFILSSKKLLLSDSGFYLCAWSVLQTALNTEAFFGQGTRLTVV.